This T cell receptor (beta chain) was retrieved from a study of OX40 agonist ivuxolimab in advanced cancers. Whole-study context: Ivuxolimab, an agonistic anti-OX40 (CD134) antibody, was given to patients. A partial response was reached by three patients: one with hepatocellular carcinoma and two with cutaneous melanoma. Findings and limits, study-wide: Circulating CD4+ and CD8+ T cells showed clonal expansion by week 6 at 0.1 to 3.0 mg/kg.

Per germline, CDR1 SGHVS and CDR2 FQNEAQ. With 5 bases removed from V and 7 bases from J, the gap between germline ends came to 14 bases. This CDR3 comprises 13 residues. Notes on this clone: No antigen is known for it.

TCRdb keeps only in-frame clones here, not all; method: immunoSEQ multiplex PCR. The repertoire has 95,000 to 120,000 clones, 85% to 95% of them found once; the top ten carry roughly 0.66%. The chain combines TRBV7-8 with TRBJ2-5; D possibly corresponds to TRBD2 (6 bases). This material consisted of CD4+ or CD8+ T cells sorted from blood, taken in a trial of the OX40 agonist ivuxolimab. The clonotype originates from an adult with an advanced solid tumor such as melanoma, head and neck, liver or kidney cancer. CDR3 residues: CASSQQVEGTQYF. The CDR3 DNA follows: TGTGCCAGCAGCCAACAGGTGGAGGGGACCCAGTACTTC.